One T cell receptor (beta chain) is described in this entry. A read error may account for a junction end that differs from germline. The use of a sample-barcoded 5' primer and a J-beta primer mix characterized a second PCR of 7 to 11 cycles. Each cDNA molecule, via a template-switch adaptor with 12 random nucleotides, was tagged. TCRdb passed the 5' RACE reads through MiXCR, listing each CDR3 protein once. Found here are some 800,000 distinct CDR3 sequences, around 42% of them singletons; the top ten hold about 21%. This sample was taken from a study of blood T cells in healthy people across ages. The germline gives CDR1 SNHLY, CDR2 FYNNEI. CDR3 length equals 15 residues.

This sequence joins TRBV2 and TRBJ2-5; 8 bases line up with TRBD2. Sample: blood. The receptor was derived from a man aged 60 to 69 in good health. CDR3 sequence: CASSLAGSLGENQYF. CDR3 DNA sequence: TGTGCCAGCAGTTTAGCGGGATCCCTTGGGGAGAACCAGTACTTC.